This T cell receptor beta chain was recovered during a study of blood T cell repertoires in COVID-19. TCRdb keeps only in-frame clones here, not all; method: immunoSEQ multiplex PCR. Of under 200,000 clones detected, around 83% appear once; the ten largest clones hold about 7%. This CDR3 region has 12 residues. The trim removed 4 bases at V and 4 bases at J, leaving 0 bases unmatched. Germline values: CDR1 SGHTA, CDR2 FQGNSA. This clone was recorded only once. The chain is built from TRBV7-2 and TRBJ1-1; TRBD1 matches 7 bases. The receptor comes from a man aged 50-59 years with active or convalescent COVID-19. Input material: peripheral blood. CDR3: CASSWDSTEAFF. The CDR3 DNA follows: TGTGCCAGCAGCTGGGACAGCACTGAAGCTTTCTTT.